A selection of T cell receptor beta chains follows, all from one sample in a study of blood T cell repertoires in COVID-19. The protocol was immunoSEQ multiplex PCR, while the TCRdb copy is restricted to in-frame clones and leaves out a portion. The profile shows about 220,000 clones, about 88% of them singletons. Input material: PBMCs or T cells enriched from blood (not recorded which). The receptors originated from a woman aged 25 to 39 who had recovered from COVID-19. CDR3s include the opening cysteine and the closing phenylalanine or tryptophan. The D gene is left open where the match is weak. Only some rows state a clone size, as once, few, many or a class for expanded clones.

>TRBD2|NA|TRBV6-5|TRBJ2-1
CASSRGLAYEQFF
TGTGCCAGCAGTCGCGGACTAGCCTATGAGCAGTTCTTC
>TRBD1|NA|TRBV2|TRBJ1-2
CASNRQGAVGYTF
TGTGCCAGCAACCGACAGGGGGCGGTAGGCTACACCTTC
>NA|NA|TRBV27|TRBJ2-1
CASSHTDYNEQFF
TGTGCCAGCAGTCACACAGATTACAATGAGCAGTTCTTC
>TRBD1|few|TRBV5-4|TRBJ2-1
CASSGQGANEQFF
TGTGCCAGCAGTGGGCAGGGGGCCAATGAGCAGTTCTTC
>NA|once|TRBV12-5|TRBJ2-2
CASGLVPPDGELFF
TGTGCTAGTGGTTTGGTACCCCCAGACGGGGAGCTGTTTTTT
>TRBD2|NA|TRBV6-1|TRBJ2-1
CASSEYGTSFYNEQFF
TGTGCCAGCAGTGAATATGGGACTAGCTTCTACAATGAGCAGTTCTTC
>NA|few|TRBV4-2|TRBJ1-2
CASSQREGGGYGYTF
TGTGCCAGCAGCCAAAGGGAGGGGGGTGGCTATGGCTACACCTTC
>NA|NA|TRBV6-5|TRBJ2-7
CASRSDSWAAHEQYF
TGTGCCAGCAGATCGGACAGTTGGGCCGCCCACGAGCAGTACTTC
>NA|NA|TRBV7-8|TRBJ1-2
CASSLGPDYGYTF
TGTGCCAGCAGCTTAGGCCCGGACTATGGCTACACCTTC
>TRBD1|NA|TRBV19|TRBJ1-2
CASSKDRDHGYTF
TGTGCCAGTAGTAAGGACAGGGACCATGGCTACACCTTC
>NA|NA|TRBV5-5|TRBJ2-2
CASSPQANTGELFF
TGTGCCAGCAGCCCACAGGCGAACACCGGGGAGCTGTTTTTT
>NA|NA|TRBV9|TRBJ1-1
CASSVDAGETRAFF
TGTGCCAGCAGCGTAGATGCAGGGGAAACAAGAGCTTTCTTT
>NA|few|TRBV9|TRBJ1-2
CASSVSGLNYGYTF
TGTGCCAGCAGCGTAAGTGGACTTAACTATGGCTACACCTTC
>TRBD2|NA|TRBV4-1|TRBJ2-7
CATTPGLAFSEQYF
TGCGCCACCACCCCGGGACTAGCTTTCTCCGAGCAGTACTTC
>NA|NA|TRBV6-1|TRBJ1-2
CASSEQGRGNYGYTF
TGTGCCAGCAGTGAACAGGGCAGGGGTAACTATGGCTACACCTTC
>NA|NA|TRBV6-5|TRBJ2-1
CASRPDTSSYNEQFF
TGTGCCAGCAGACCCGACACCAGCTCCTACAATGAGCAGTTCTTC
>NA|NA|TRBV2|TRBJ1-2
CASSGLTLLNYGYTF
TGTGCCAGCAGTGGTCTGACACTTCTTAACTATGGCTACACCTTC
>NA|NA|TRBV3-1/TRBV3-2|TRBJ2-7
CASSQDLVYEQYF
TGTGCCAGCAGCCAAGATCTAGTCTACGAGCAGTACTTC
>TRBD1|NA|TRBV18|TRBJ1-1
CASSPGTGRRNTEAFF
TGTGCCAGCTCACCGGGGACAGGACGGAGGAACACTGAAGCTTTCTTT
>TRBD2|NA|TRBV28|TRBJ2-3
CALSRAGGLTDTQYF
TGTGCCTTATCAAGAGCGGGGGGTCTCACAGATACGCAGTATTTT
>TRBD1|NA|TRBV11-2|TRBJ1-3
CASSLGHRGSGNTIYF
TGTGCCAGCAGCCTAGGACACAGGGGTAGTGGAAACACCATATATTTT
>TRBD1|NA|TRBV11-1|TRBJ1-6
CASSLEGQRSPLHF
TGTGCCAGCAGCTTAGAGGGACAGAGATCACCCCTCCACTTT